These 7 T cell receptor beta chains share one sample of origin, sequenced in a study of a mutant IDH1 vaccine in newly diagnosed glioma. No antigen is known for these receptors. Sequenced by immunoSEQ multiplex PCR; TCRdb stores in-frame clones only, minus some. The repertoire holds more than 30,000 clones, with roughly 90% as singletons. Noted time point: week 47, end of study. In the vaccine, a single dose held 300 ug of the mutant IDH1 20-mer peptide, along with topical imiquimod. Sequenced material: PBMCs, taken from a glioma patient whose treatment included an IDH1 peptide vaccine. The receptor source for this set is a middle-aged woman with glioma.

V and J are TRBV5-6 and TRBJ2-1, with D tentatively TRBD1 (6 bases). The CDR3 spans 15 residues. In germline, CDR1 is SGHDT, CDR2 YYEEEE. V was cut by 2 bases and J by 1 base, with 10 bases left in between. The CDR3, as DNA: TGTGCCAGCAGCTTAGGGGGTGGGTCCTACAATGAGCAGTTCTTC. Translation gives CASSLGGGSYNEQFF.

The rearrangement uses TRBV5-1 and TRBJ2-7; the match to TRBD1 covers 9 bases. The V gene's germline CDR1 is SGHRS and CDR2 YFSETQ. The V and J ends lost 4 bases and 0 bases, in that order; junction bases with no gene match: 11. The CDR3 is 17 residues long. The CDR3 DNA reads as TGCGCCAGCAGCCACGGACAGGGGCCCTCAACCTCCTACGAGCAGTACTTC. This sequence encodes CASSHGQGPSTSYEQYF.

This chain's CDR3 is CASSYSARARQPQHF. The DNA of the CDR3 is TGTGCCAGCAGTTACTCCGCTAGGGCACGTCAGCCCCAGCATTTT. This rearrangement joins TRBV6-5 to TRBJ1-5; no definite D call. CDR3 length: 15 amino acids. Germline lookup yields CDR1 MNHEY and CDR2 SVGAGI. Trimming removed 0 bases at V and 6 bases at J, with 12 bases between.

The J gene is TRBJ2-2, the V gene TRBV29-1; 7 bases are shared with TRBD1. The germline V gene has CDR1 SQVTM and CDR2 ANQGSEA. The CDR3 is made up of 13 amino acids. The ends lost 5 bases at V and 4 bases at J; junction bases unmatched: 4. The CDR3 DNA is TGCAGCGTTCGGACAGGTATCACCGGGGAGCTGTTTTTT. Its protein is CSVRTGITGELFF.

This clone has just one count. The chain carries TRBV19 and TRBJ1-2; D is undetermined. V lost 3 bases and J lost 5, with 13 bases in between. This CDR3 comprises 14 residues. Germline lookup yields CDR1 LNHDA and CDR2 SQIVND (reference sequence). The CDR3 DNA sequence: TGTGCCAGTAGTATGTCAAGGACTGCTTATGGCTACACCTTC. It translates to CASSMSRTAYGYTF.

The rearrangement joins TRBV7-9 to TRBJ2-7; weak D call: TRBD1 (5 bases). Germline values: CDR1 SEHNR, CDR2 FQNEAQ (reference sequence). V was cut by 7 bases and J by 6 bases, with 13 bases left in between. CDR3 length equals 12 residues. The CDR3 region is CASTPGRGEQYF. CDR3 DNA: TGTGCCAGCACCCCGGGTAGGGGCGAGCAGTACTTC.

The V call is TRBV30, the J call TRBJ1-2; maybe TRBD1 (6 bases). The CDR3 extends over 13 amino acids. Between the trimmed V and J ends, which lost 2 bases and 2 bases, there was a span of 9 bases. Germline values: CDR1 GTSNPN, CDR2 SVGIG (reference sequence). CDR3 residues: CAWSPGQNYGYTF. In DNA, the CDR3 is TGTGCCTGGAGTCCAGGACAGAACTATGGCTACACCTTC.